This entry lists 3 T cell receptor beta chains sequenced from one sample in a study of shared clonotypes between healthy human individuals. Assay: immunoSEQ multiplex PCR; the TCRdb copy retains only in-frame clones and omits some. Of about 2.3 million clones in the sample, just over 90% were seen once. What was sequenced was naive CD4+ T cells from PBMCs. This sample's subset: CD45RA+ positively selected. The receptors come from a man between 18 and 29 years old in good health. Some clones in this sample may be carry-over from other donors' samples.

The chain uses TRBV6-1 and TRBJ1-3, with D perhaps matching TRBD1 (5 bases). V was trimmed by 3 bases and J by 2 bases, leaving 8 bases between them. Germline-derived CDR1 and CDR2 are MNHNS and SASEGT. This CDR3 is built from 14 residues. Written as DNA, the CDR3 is TGTGCCAGCAGTGATCGGGGACCTGGAAACACCATATATTTT. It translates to CASSDRGPGNTIYF.

Written as DNA, the CDR3 is TGTGCCAGCAGGGGACTAGCGGGAGGAAAGTCGGGAGGGCGTGCTGAGCAGTTCTTC. Its translation: CASRGLAGGKSGGRAEQFF. The chain is built from TRBV7-9 and TRBJ2-1; 15 nucleotides align to TRBD2. From germline, CDR1 is SEHNR and CDR2 FQNEAQ (reference sequence). Germline trimming cut 6 bases from V and 9 bases from J; bases unmatched to any gene: 18. CDR3 size: 19 residues.

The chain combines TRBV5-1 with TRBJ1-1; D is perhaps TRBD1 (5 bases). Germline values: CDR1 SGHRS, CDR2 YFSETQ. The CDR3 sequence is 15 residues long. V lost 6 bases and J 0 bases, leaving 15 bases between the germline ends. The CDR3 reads CASTGGKYMNTEAFF. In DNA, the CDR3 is TGCGCCAGCACGGGGGGGAAATATATGAACACTGAAGCTTTCTTT.